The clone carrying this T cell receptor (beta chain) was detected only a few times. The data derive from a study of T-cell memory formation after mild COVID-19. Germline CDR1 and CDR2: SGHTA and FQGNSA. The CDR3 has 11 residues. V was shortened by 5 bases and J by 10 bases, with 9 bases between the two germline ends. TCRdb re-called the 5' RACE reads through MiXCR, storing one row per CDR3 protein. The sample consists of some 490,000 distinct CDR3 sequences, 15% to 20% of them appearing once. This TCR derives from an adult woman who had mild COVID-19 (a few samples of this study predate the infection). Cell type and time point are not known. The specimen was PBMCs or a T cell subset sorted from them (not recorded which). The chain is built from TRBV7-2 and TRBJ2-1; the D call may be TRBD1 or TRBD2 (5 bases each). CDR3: CASSRRDEQFF. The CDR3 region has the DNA TGTGCCAGCAGCCGCCGGGACGAGCAGTTCTTC.